The 14 T cell receptor beta chains given below trace back to one sample, sequenced in a study of cytomegalovirus exposure and HLA in healthy donors. Vbeta (60) and Jbeta (13) primers were used in the PCR. Method: immunoSEQ multiplex PCR; TCRdb's copy keeps in-frame clones and lacks some. The sample has about 130,000 clones; around 83% are singletons. The sequenced sample consisted of PBMCs. The receptors derive from a girl aged 2 to 9 in good health and CMV-seronegative.

This chain joins TRBV27 and TRBJ2-5; the match to TRBD2 covers 9 bases. The V gene's germline CDR1 is MNHEY and CDR2 SMNVEV (reference sequence). There are 17 residues in the CDR3. Trimming removed 0 bases from V and 4 bases from J; junction bases left unmatched: 9. CDR3 region: CASSLSLGSGSGETQYF. The CDR3 DNA follows: TGTGCCAGCAGTTTATCGCTTGGTAGCGGGAGTGGAGAGACCCAGTACTTC.

This sequence joins TRBV5-1 and TRBJ2-2; 10 nucleotides align to TRBD1. V was pared by 3 bases and J by 4 bases, with 6 bases of the junction left unmatched. The CDR3 runs 16 residues. Germline loops: CDR1 SGHRS, CDR2 YFSETQ. The CDR3 nucleotides read TGCGCCAGCAGCTCATCCGGGACAGGGGTCACCGGGGAGCTGTTTTTT. As protein: CASSSSGTGVTGELFF. Full variable domain (outside the CDR3, taken from reference TRBV5-1 and TRBJ2-2): KAGVTQTPRYLIKTRGQQVTLSCSPISGHRSVSWYQQTPGQGLQFLFEYFSETQRNKGNFPGRFSGRQFSNSRSEMNVSTLELGDSALYLCASSSSGTGVTGELFFGEGSRLTVL.

The chain recombines TRBV5-1 with TRBJ1-5; 7 nucleotides align to TRBD1. The CDR3 extends over 15 amino acids. Germline lookup yields CDR1 SGHRS and CDR2 YFSETQ. The V and J ends lost 3 bases and 5 bases, in that order; junction bases with no gene match: 8. Written as DNA, the CDR3 is TGCGCCAGCAGCTCCCCCGGGACAGACGATCAGCCCCAGCATTTT. Encoded protein: CASSSPGTDDQPQHF.

The CDR3 loop is CASSPSLNTEAFF. The CDR3 coding sequence is TGTGCCAGCTCACCAAGCCTGAACACTGAAGCTTTCTTT. V and J are TRBV18 and TRBJ1-1; no clear D gene. V lost 2 bases and J 0 bases, leaving 4 bases between the germline ends. The CDR3 is 13 amino acids. CDR1 is KGHSH, CDR2 LQKENI, per germline.

The chain has TRBV2 and TRBJ2-2, with D perhaps matching TRBD1 (6 bases). The V and J ends lost 6 bases and 6 bases respectively, with 11 bases between them. This CDR3 comprises 13 residues. Germline-derived CDR1 and CDR2 are SNHLY and FYNNEI. The CDR3, as DNA: TGTGCCAGCAGATCCCAGGGGCCCGGGGAGCTGTTTTTT. It yields the protein CASRSQGPGELFF.

About this clone itself: The sample holds other DNA sequences that translate to the same CDR3. The chain has TRBV5-1 and TRBJ1-1; D is undetermined. This CDR3 has 13 amino acids. V gave up 1 base and J gave up 0 bases, with 4 bases separating them. Germline CDR1 reads SGHRS; CDR2 reads YFSETQ. CDR3 nucleotides: TGCGCCAGCAGCTTGACAGTGAACACTGAAGCTTTCTTT. This sequence encodes CASSLTVNTEAFF.

In its sample, this clone was seen a few times. The gene calls are TRBV14 and TRBJ1-3; D is ambiguous. The CDR3 extends over 14 amino acids. V was trimmed by 0 bases and J by 3 bases, leaving 6 bases between them. CDR1 SGHDN and CDR2 FVKESK come from the germline V gene. The CDR3 DNA follows: TGTGCCAGCAGCCAAGATGTCAGTGGAAACACCATATATTTT. Protein product: CASSQDVSGNTIYF.

The rearrangement uses TRBV5-5 and TRBJ1-6; 9 bases line up with TRBD1. The V gene end was trimmed by 1 base and the J gene end by 5 bases; junction bases not matched to a gene: 1. The germline gives CDR1 SGHKS, CDR2 YYEKEE (reference sequence). The CDR3 length is 15 residues. The CDR3 region is CASSLRTGDNSPLHF. The CDR3 DNA reads as TGTGCCAGCAGCTTGAGGACAGGGGATAATTCACCCCTCCACTTT.

This clone was seen only a few times. The chain employs TRBV28 and TRBJ1-5, with D unresolved. The CDR3 spans 13 residues. Germline assignment: CDR1 MDHEN and CDR2 SYDVKM. The ends were cut back, 6 bases at V and 4 bases at J, with 10 bases in the middle. In nucleotides, the CDR3 is TGTGCCAGCAGCCGGACTCAAAATCAGCCCCAGCATTTT. It translates to CASSRTQNQPQHF. Using reference TRBV28 and TRBJ1-5 for the parts outside the CDR3, the full variable domain is DVKVTQSSRYLVKRTGEKVFLECVQDMDHENMFWYRQDPGLGLRLIYFSYDVKMKEKGDIPEGYSVSREKKERFSLILESASTNQTSMYLCASSRTQNQPQHFGDGTRLSIL.

CDR3 coding DNA: TGTGCCAGCAGCTTATTAGAAAACACTGAAGCTTTCTTT. As protein: CASSLLENTEAFF. The rearrangement links TRBV7-6 to TRBJ1-1; D gene ambiguous. Germline loops: CDR1 SGHVS, CDR2 FNYEAQ. The ends were cut back, 2 bases at V and 2 bases at J, with 6 bases in the middle. The CDR3 sequence is 13 residues long.

J is TRBJ2-1 and V is TRBV27; 7 nucleotides match TRBD1. Trimming removed 5 bases from V and 3 bases from J; junction bases left unmatched: 7. The CDR3 runs to 15 residues. Germline CDR1 is MNHEY and CDR2 is SMNVEV (reference sequence). The CDR3 bases are TGTGCCAGCAGTATACAGGGGCGGCTCTACAATGAGCAGTTCTTC. Its translation: CASSIQGRLYNEQFF.

The chain couples TRBV15 to TRBJ2-1, with 7 nucleotides matching TRBD1. V was clipped by 3 bases and J by 5 bases; unmatched bases: 7. CDR3 length: 15 amino acids. Germline CDR1 LNHNV, CDR2 YYDKDF (reference sequence). This chain's CDR3 is CATSSGWTGDNEQFF. In DNA form, the CDR3 reads TGTGCCACCAGCAGTGGCTGGACAGGAGACAATGAGCAGTTCTTC.

The chain joins TRBV10-3 to TRBJ2-1; TRBD2 matches at 9 bases. Trimming at V came to 0 bases and at J to 5 bases, leaving 8 bases not matched to a gene. The CDR3 is 17 residues long. Germline V gives CDR1 ENHRY, CDR2 SYGVKD. In DNA, the CDR3 is TGTGCCATCAGTGAGTCCCTGCTAGCGGGGCCGAACAATGAGCAGTTCTTC. Protein: CAISESLLAGPNNEQFF.

The chain links TRBV28 to TRBJ2-3, with 7 bases matching TRBD2. Trimming at V came to 7 bases and at J to 0 bases, leaving 7 bases not matched to a gene. The CDR3 runs to 15 residues. Germline V lookup: CDR1 MDHEN, CDR2 SYDVKM. CDR3 sequence: CASKIGTISTDTQYF. The CDR3 nucleotides read TGTGCCAGCAAGATCGGGACTATAAGCACAGATACGCAGTATTTT.